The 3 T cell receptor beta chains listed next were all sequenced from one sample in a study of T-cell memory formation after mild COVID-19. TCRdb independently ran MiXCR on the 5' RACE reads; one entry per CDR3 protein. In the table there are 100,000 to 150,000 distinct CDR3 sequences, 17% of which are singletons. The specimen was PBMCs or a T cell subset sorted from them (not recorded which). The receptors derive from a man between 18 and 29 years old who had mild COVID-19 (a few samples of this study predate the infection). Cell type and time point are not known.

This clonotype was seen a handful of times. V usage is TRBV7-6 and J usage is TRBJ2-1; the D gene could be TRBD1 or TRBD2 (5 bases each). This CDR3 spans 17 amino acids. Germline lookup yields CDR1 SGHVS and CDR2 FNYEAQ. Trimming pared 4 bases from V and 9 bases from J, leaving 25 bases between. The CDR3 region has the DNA TGTGCCAGCAGCTCCCTGGGTAGGGACCCGAGACGGGGTGAGCAGTTCTTC. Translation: CASSSLGRDPRRGEQFF.

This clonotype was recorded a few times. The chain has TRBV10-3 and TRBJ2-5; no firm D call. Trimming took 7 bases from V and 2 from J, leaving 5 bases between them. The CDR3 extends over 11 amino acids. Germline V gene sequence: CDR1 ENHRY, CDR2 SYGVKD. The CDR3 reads CAIKSQETQYF. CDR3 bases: TGTGCCATCAAGTCTCAAGAGACCCAGTACTTC.

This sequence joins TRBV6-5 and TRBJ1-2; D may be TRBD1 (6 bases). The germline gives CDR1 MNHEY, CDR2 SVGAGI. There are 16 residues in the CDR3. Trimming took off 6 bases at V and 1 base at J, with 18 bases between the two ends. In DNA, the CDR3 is TGTGCCAGCAGCAGTATGAGGGGGGCAATTAACTATGGCTACACCTTC. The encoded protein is CASSSMRGAINYGYTF.